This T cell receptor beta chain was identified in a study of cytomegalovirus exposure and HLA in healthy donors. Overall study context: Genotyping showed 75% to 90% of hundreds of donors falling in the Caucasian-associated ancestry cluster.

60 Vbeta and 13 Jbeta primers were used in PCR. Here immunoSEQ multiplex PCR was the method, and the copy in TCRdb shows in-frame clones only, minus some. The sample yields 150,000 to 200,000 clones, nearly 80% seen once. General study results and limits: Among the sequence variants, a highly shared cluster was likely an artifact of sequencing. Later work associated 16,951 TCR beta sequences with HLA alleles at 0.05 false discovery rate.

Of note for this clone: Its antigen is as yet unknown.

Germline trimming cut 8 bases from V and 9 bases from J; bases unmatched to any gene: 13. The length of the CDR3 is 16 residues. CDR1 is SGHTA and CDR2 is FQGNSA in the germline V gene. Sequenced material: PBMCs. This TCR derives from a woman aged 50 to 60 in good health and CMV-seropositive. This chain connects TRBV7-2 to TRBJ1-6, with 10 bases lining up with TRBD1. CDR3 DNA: TGTGCCAGCTCCACTAGGCCCGGGACAGGGGTTTCACCCCTCCACTTT. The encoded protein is CASSTRPGTGVSPLHF.